Listed below are T cell receptor beta chains from one sample, sequenced in a study of chemoradiotherapy in HPV16-positive cancers. Sequencing was performed with immunoSEQ multiplex PCR; in TCRdb, only in-frame clones are kept and a portion is missing. The table shows just under 6,000 clones, with roughly 73% occurring only once. Specimen collection occurred from a patient who underwent chemoradiotherapy. These receptors were collected from a human donor with HPV-associated anogenital cancer. The CDR3 runs from the conserved cysteine through the conserved F or W. A D gene is named only where the DNA matches it firmly. Only some rows state a clone size, as once, few, many or a class for expanded clones.

j_call: TRBJ2-7
v_call: TRBV30
d_call: -
cdr3_length: 13
clone_size: -
cdr3_nt: TGTGCCTGGAGAGGACGTTCTCCCTACGAGCAGTACTTC
cdr3_aa: CAWRGRSPYEQYF

j_call: TRBJ1-5
v_call: TRBV19
d_call: -
cdr3_length: 16
clone_size: -
cdr3_nt: TGTGCCAGTAGTAATCCCCCGGGGCGCAGCAATCAGCCCCAGCATTTT
cdr3_aa: CASSNPPGRSNQPQHF

j_call: TRBJ1-6
v_call: TRBV7-8
d_call: -
cdr3_length: 17
clone_size: once
cdr3_nt: TGTGCCAGCAGCTTAAGTCCCCAGGGCCCCTATAATTCACCCCTCCACTTT
cdr3_aa: CASSLSPQGPYNSPLHF

j_call: TRBJ2-1
v_call: TRBV20-1
d_call: -
cdr3_length: 10
clone_size: -
cdr3_nt: TGCAGTGCCCATTACAATGAGCAGTTCTTC
cdr3_aa: CSAHYNEQFF

j_call: TRBJ1-1
v_call: TRBV19
d_call: TRBD1
cdr3_length: 13
clone_size: few
cdr3_nt: TGTGCCAGCAGTGCAGGGGGCGGTCCTGAAGCTTTCTTT
cdr3_aa: CASSAGGGPEAFF

j_call: TRBJ2-3
v_call: TRBV9
d_call: -
cdr3_length: 13
clone_size: few
cdr3_nt: TGTGCCAGCAGCGTAGCTGGAACAGATACGCAGTATTTT
cdr3_aa: CASSVAGTDTQYF

j_call: TRBJ1-2
v_call: TRBV27
d_call: -
cdr3_length: 15
clone_size: -
cdr3_nt: TGTGCCAGCGCAGTTTTGGGCAGGGATAACTATGGCTACACCTTC
cdr3_aa: CASAVLGRDNYGYTF

j_call: TRBJ1-1
v_call: TRBV27
d_call: -
cdr3_length: 13
clone_size: -
cdr3_nt: TGTGCCAGCAGTACGGGGCCGAACACTGAAGCTTTCTTT
cdr3_aa: CASSTGPNTEAFF

j_call: TRBJ2-3
v_call: TRBV14
d_call: -
cdr3_length: 15
clone_size: -
cdr3_nt: TGTGCCAGCAGCCAAGATCCGGGGGGCACAGATACGCAGTATTTT
cdr3_aa: CASSQDPGGTDTQYF

j_call: TRBJ2-1
v_call: TRBV28
d_call: -
cdr3_length: 13
clone_size: -
cdr3_nt: TGTGCCAGCCGGGACACCGCCTACAATGAGCAGTTCTTC
cdr3_aa: CASRDTAYNEQFF

j_call: TRBJ1-1
v_call: TRBV6-5
d_call: -
cdr3_length: 14
clone_size: -
cdr3_nt: TGTGCCAGCAGCCGACAGGCCATGAACACTGAAGCTTTCTTT
cdr3_aa: CASSRQAMNTEAFF

j_call: TRBJ1-5
v_call: TRBV18
d_call: -
cdr3_length: 13
clone_size: few
cdr3_nt: TGTGCCAGCTCACCCTCATCTGACCAGCCCCAGCATTTT
cdr3_aa: CASSPSSDQPQHF

j_call: TRBJ2-7
v_call: TRBV7-3
d_call: TRBD1
cdr3_length: 13
clone_size: -
cdr3_nt: TGTGCCAGCAGCCCACAGGGGGCATACGAGCAGTACTTC
cdr3_aa: CASSPQGAYEQYF

j_call: TRBJ1-1
v_call: TRBV7-3
d_call: -
cdr3_length: 13
clone_size: -
cdr3_nt: TGTGCCAGCAGCTTAATGCGGGGTACTGAAGCTTTCTTT
cdr3_aa: CASSLMRGTEAFF

j_call: TRBJ1-1
v_call: TRBV29-1
d_call: TRBD1
cdr3_length: 13
clone_size: -
cdr3_nt: TGCAGCGTTGGATGGCAGGGGGCCACTGAAGCTTTCTTT
cdr3_aa: CSVGWQGATEAFF

j_call: TRBJ2-3
v_call: TRBV12-2
d_call: -
cdr3_length: 21
clone_size: -
cdr3_nt: TGTGCAAGTCGCCAAGGCCTGACAGGGGCCACGATCCCACCTGACACAGATACGCAGTATTTT
cdr3_aa: CASRQGLTGATIPPDTDTQYF

j_call: TRBJ2-1
v_call: TRBV28
d_call: TRBD2
cdr3_length: 14
clone_size: -
cdr3_nt: TGTGCCAGCAGTTTCTTAGCGGGGGGGCTGGGGCAGTTCTTC
cdr3_aa: CASSFLAGGLGQFF

j_call: TRBJ2-7
v_call: TRBV9
d_call: TRBD1
cdr3_length: 15
clone_size: -
cdr3_nt: TGTGCCAGCAGCGAGCTGGACAGGAACCTCGACGAGCAGTACTTC
cdr3_aa: CASSELDRNLDEQYF

j_call: TRBJ1-3
v_call: TRBV4-2
d_call: -
cdr3_length: 17
clone_size: -
cdr3_nt: TGTGCCAGCAGCCAAGGGACAGAGACCGGCTCTGGAAACACCATATATTTT
cdr3_aa: CASSQGTETGSGNTIYF

j_call: TRBJ2-3
v_call: TRBV19
d_call: -
cdr3_length: 18
clone_size: -
cdr3_nt: TGTGCCACATTCAAAAGGGCCGGGCAAGGAGGCGGTACAGATACGCAGTATTTT
cdr3_aa: CATFKRAGQGGGTDTQYF

j_call: TRBJ2-1
v_call: TRBV28
d_call: -
cdr3_length: 12
clone_size: -
cdr3_nt: TGTGCCAGCAGTCTGAGGTCCGGTGAGCAGTTCTTC
cdr3_aa: CASSLRSGEQFF

j_call: TRBJ2-5
v_call: TRBV2
d_call: TRBD2
cdr3_length: 13
clone_size: -
cdr3_nt: TGTGCCAGCAGCCGGGGACTAGCGGAGACCCAGTACTTC
cdr3_aa: CASSRGLAETQYF

j_call: TRBJ2-3
v_call: TRBV6-5
d_call: -
cdr3_length: 15
clone_size: -
cdr3_nt: TGTGCCAGCAGTTACGCGGGGACAGCCCAAGATACGCAGTATTTT
cdr3_aa: CASSYAGTAQDTQYF

j_call: TRBJ1-2
v_call: TRBV5-4
d_call: -
cdr3_length: 17
clone_size: -
cdr3_nt: TGTGCCAGCAGTATCGGCAAAGTTGTGTCCGGTGTCCATGGCTACACCTTC
cdr3_aa: CASSIGKVVSGVHGYTF

j_call: TRBJ2-3
v_call: TRBV4-3
d_call: TRBD2
cdr3_length: 15
clone_size: -
cdr3_nt: TGCGCCAGCAGCCGGGGCCACGCGGGGGGAGATACGCAGTATTTT
cdr3_aa: CASSRGHAGGDTQYF

j_call: TRBJ1-1
v_call: TRBV19
d_call: TRBD1
cdr3_length: 14
clone_size: -
cdr3_nt: TGTGCCAGTAGCCCCGGGACAGGGGGCGATGAAGCTTTCTTT
cdr3_aa: CASSPGTGGDEAFF

j_call: TRBJ1-5
v_call: TRBV10-3
d_call: TRBD1
cdr3_length: 14
clone_size: -
cdr3_nt: TGTGCCATCAGTGTGACAGGGTCTAACCAGCCCCAGCATTTT
cdr3_aa: CAISVTGSNQPQHF

j_call: TRBJ1-2
v_call: TRBV7-9
d_call: -
cdr3_length: 14
clone_size: large
cdr3_nt: TGTGCCAGCAGCACTCGGACAGAAAACTATGGCTACACCTTC
cdr3_aa: CASSTRTENYGYTF

j_call: TRBJ2-2
v_call: TRBV19
d_call: -
cdr3_length: 15
clone_size: -
cdr3_nt: TGTGCCAGTAGCTACGGGGGAATCCCCACCGGGGAGCTGTTTTTT
cdr3_aa: CASSYGGIPTGELFF

j_call: TRBJ2-2
v_call: TRBV7-3
d_call: TRBD1
cdr3_length: 16
clone_size: -
cdr3_nt: TGTGCCAGCAGCTTAAGGGACAGGGGGAACACCGGGGAGCTGTTTTTT
cdr3_aa: CASSLRDRGNTGELFF

j_call: TRBJ1-1
v_call: TRBV7-3
d_call: -
cdr3_length: 16
clone_size: few
cdr3_nt: TGTGCCAGCAGCTTATTAAACCAAGGGGGGAACACTGAAGCTTTCTTT
cdr3_aa: CASSLLNQGGNTEAFF

j_call: TRBJ1-5
v_call: TRBV7-2
d_call: -
cdr3_length: 17
clone_size: -
cdr3_nt: TGTGCCAGCAGCTTAGGGGGGAAGGTACGGGGCAATCAGCCCCAGCATTTT
cdr3_aa: CASSLGGKVRGNQPQHF

j_call: TRBJ2-7
v_call: TRBV19
d_call: TRBD1
cdr3_length: 16
clone_size: -
cdr3_nt: TGTGCCAGTAGTCACCCGGGACAGGGAAGGTCCTACGAGCAGTACTTC
cdr3_aa: CASSHPGQGRSYEQYF

j_call: TRBJ1-5
v_call: TRBV28
d_call: -
cdr3_length: 15
clone_size: -
cdr3_nt: TGTGCCAGCAGTCTACAGGGTGTTGGCAATCAGCCCCAGCATTTT
cdr3_aa: CASSLQGVGNQPQHF

j_call: TRBJ2-2
v_call: TRBV9
d_call: -
cdr3_length: 13
clone_size: -
cdr3_nt: TGTGCCAGCAGCCTCGGGGGAGGCGGGGAGCTGTTTTTT
cdr3_aa: CASSLGGGGELFF

j_call: TRBJ1-3
v_call: TRBV5-1
d_call: TRBD1
cdr3_length: 14
clone_size: -
cdr3_nt: TGCGCCAGCAGCTGGGGGACAGGCCTAGACACCATATATTTT
cdr3_aa: CASSWGTGLDTIYF

j_call: TRBJ1-5
v_call: TRBV19
d_call: TRBD1
cdr3_length: 15
clone_size: few
cdr3_nt: TGTGCCAGTAGCTTCCGACAGGGGGGCAATCAGCCCCAGCATTTT
cdr3_aa: CASSFRQGGNQPQHF

j_call: TRBJ2-1
v_call: TRBV2
d_call: -
cdr3_length: 13
clone_size: -
cdr3_nt: TGTGCCAGCACATCTCCCTCCTATAATGAGCAGTTCTTC
cdr3_aa: CASTSPSYNEQFF

j_call: TRBJ2-5
v_call: TRBV28
d_call: TRBD2
cdr3_length: 15
clone_size: -
cdr3_nt: TGTGCCAGCAGCCTATGGGGACTAGCGCAAGAGACCCAGTACTTC
cdr3_aa: CASSLWGLAQETQYF

j_call: TRBJ2-1
v_call: TRBV7-9
d_call: -
cdr3_length: 12
clone_size: -
cdr3_nt: TGTGCCACGTCAACAGGGAGGAATGAGCAGTTCTTC
cdr3_aa: CATSTGRNEQFF

j_call: TRBJ1-3
v_call: TRBV7-8
d_call: -
cdr3_length: 17
clone_size: -
cdr3_nt: TGTGCCAGCAGCCTCACCTCGGGGGGAGGCTCTGGAAACACCATATATTTT
cdr3_aa: CASSLTSGGGSGNTIYF

j_call: TRBJ1-1
v_call: TRBV30
d_call: TRBD1
cdr3_length: 13
clone_size: -
cdr3_nt: TGTGCCTGGAGTCGGACAGGAAACACTGAAGCTTTCTTT
cdr3_aa: CAWSRTGNTEAFF

j_call: TRBJ1-5
v_call: TRBV7-2
d_call: -
cdr3_length: 15
clone_size: -
cdr3_nt: TGTGCCAGCAGCTTACGACAAGTCGGGAATCAGCCCCAGCATTTT
cdr3_aa: CASSLRQVGNQPQHF

j_call: TRBJ1-6
v_call: TRBV2
d_call: -
cdr3_length: 12
clone_size: few
cdr3_nt: TGTGCCAGCAGTGAAAGAAGAATCACCCTCCACTTT
cdr3_aa: CASSERRITLHF